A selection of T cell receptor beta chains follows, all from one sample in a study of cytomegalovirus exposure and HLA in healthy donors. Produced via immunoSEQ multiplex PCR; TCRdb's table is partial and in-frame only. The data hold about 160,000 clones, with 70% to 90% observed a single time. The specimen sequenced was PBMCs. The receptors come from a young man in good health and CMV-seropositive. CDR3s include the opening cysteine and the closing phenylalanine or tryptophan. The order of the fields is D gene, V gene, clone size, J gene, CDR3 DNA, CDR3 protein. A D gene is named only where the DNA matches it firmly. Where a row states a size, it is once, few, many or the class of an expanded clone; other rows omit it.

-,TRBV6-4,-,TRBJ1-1,TGTGCCAGCAGTGACTCACAGAACACTGAAGCTTTCTTT,CASSDSQNTEAFF
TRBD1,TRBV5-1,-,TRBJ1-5,TGCGCCAGCAGCTTGGGGGGGACAGTCAATCAGCCCCAGCATTTT,CASSLGGTVNQPQHF
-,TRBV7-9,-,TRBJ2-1,TGTGCCAGCAGCCACGACAGTAATGAGCAGTTCTTC,CASSHDSNEQFF
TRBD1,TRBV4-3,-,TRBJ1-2,TGCGCCAGCAGCCAAAGGACAGGGAGTAACTATGGCTACACCTTC,CASSQRTGSNYGYTF
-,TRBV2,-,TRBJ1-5,TGTGCCAGCAGTGAAGGGCAGGGGAATCAGCCCCAGCATTTT,CASSEGQGNQPQHF
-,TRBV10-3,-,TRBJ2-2,TGTGCCATCAGTGGGAGGGACAGAAACACCGGGGAGCTGTTTTTT,CAISGRDRNTGELFF
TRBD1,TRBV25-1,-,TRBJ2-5,TGTGCCAGCACCTCTTCTCCCGGACAGGACCAAGAGACCCAGTACTTC,CASTSSPGQDQETQYF
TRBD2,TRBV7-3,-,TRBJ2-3,TGTGCCAGCAGCCCCTACGGGGGGGGCACAGATACGCAGTATTTT,CASSPYGGGTDTQYF
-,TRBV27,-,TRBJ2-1,TGTGCCAGCAGTTTGCAGGGCCGCGCCGACAATGAGCAGTTCTTC,CASSLQGRADNEQFF
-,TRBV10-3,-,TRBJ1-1,TGTGCCATCAGTGTTGGGGGCCCCAACACTGAAGCTTTCTTT,CAISVGGPNTEAFF
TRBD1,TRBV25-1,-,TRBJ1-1,TGTGCCAGCCACGGACAGGGTCCAAACACTGAAGCTTTCTTT,CASHGQGPNTEAFF
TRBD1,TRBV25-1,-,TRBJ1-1,TGTGCCAGCAGTGGGGGACAGGGGGCAAACACTGAAGCTTTCTTT,CASSGGQGANTEAFF
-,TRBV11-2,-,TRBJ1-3,TGTGCCAGCAGCCTAATGACAGACTCCGGAAACACCATATATTTT,CASSLMTDSGNTIYF
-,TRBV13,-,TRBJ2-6,TGTGCCAGCAGCTTGGAGGGGTCTGGGGCCAACGTCCTGACTTTC,CASSLEGSGANVLTF
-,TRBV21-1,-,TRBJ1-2,TGTGCCAGCACCTCTTTGGGGGAGGGAACTATGTATGGCTACACCTTC,CASTSLGEGTMYGYTF
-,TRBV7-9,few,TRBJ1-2,TGTGCCAGCAGCTTAAGGTCGCAGGACACCCTCTATGGCTACACCTTC,CASSLRSQDTLYGYTF
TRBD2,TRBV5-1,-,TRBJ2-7,TGCGCCAGCAGCCGTGGACTAGCGGGGGATAAATACGAGCAGTACTTC,CASSRGLAGDKYEQYF
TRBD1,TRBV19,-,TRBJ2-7,TGTGCCAGTAGTATTGCTTCGACAGGGAGTAGCTACGAGCAGTACTTC,CASSIASTGSSYEQYF
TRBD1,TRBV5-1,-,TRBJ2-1,TGCGCCAGCAGCCCCGACAGGGTCTCATTCAATGAGCAGTTCTTC,CASSPDRVSFNEQFF
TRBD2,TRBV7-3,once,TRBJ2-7,TGTGCCAGCAGCCCGAAGGGGACTAGCGGGGAGGAGCAGTACTTC,CASSPKGTSGEEQYF
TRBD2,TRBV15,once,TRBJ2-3,TGTGCCACCAGCAGAGATCCCAGCGGGGGGGTATCAGATACGCAGTATTTT,CATSRDPSGGVSDTQYF
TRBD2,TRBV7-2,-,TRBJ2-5,TGTGCCAGCAGCAGGCAGACTAGCGGCCAAGAGACCCAGTACTTC,CASSRQTSGQETQYF
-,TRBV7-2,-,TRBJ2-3,TGTGCCACCTCACCGGTCCATGCTAGCACAGATACGCAGTATTTT,CATSPVHASTDTQYF
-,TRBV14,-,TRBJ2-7,TGTGCCAGCAGCCAACAAAGCCCCTCCGAGCAGTACTTC,CASSQQSPSEQYF
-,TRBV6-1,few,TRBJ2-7,TGTTTCAAGCAGAAGGCGGCATACGAGCAGTACTTC,CFKQKAAYEQYF